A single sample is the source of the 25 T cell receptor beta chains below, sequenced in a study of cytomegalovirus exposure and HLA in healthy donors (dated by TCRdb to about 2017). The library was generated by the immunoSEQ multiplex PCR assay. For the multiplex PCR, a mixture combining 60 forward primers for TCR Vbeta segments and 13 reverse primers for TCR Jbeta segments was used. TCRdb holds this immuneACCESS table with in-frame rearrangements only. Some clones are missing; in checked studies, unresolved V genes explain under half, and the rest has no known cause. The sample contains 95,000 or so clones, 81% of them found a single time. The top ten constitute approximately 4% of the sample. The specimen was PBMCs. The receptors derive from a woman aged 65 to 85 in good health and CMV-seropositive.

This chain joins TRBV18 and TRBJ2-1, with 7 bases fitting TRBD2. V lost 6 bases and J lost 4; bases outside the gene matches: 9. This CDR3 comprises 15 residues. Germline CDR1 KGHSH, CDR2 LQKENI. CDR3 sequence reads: CASSALADSYNEQFF. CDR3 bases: TGTGCCAGCTCTGCCCTAGCGGACTCTTACAATGAGCAGTTCTTC.

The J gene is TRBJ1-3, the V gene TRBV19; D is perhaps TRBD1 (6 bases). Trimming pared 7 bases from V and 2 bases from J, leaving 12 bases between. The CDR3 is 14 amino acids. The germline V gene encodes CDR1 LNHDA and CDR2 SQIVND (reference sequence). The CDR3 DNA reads TGTGCCAGTACGAGAGGGACACCTGGAAACACCATATATTTT. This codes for CASTRGTPGNTIYF.

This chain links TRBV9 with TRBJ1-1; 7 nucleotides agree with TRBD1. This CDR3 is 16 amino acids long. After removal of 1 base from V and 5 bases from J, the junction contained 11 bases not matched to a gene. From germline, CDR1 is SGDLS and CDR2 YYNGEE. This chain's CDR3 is CASSVSGAQGGTEAFF. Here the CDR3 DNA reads TGTGCCAGCAGCGTAAGTGGGGCCCAGGGGGGAACTGAAGCTTTCTTT.

CDR3 sequence reads: CASKDSSGNTIYF. DNA for the CDR3: TGTGCCAGCAAAGACAGCTCTGGAAACACCATATATTTT. The chain is built from TRBV28 and TRBJ1-3, with D possibly being TRBD1 (5 bases). Trimming removed 7 bases at V and 0 bases at J, with 7 bases between. Germline V lookup: CDR1 MDHEN, CDR2 SYDVKM. The CDR3 length is 13 residues.

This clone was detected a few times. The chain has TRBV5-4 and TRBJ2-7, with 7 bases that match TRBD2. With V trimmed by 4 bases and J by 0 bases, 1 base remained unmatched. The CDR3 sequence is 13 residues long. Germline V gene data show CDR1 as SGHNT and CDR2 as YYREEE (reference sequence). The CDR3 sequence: CASSRDYSYEQYF. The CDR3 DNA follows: TGTGCCAGCAGCAGGGACTACTCCTACGAGCAGTACTTC.

The CDR3 DNA reads as TGTGCCAGCAGCCCGAAGGACAGGGGATCGGTGTATAATTCACCCCTCCACTTT. It is translated as CASSPKDRGSVYNSPLHF. This chain connects TRBV7-9 to TRBJ1-6; 9 bases align to TRBD1. The V segment lost 5 bases and the J segment 4 bases; nucleotides outside the gene matches: 12. Germline V lookup: CDR1 SEHNR, CDR2 FQNEAQ (reference sequence). CDR3 length: 18 amino acids.

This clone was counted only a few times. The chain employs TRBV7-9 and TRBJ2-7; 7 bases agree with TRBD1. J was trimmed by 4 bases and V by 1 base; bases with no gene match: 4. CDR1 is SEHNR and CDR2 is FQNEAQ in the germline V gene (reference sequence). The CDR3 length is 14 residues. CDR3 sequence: CASSLEARGYEQYF. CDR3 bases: TGTGCCAGCAGCTTAGAGGCCAGGGGGTACGAGCAGTACTTC.

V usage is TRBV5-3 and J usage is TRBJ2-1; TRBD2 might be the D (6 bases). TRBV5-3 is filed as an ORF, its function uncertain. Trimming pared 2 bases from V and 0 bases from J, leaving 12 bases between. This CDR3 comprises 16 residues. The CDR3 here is CARSFQAGGSYNEQFF. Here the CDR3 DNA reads TGTGCCAGAAGCTTCCAAGCGGGCGGCTCCTACAATGAGCAGTTCTTC.

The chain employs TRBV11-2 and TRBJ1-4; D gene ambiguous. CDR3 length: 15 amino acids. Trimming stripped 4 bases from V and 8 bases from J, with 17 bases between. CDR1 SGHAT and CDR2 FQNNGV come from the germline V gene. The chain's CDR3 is CASSSLTRMREKLFF. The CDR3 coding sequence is TGTGCCAGCAGCTCCCTGACTCGAATGAGAGAAAAACTGTTTTTT. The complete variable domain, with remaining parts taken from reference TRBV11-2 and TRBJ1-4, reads EAGVAQSPRYKIIEKRQSVAFWCNPISGHATLYWYQQILGQGPKLLIQFQNNGVVDDSQLPKDRFSAERLKGVDSTLKIQPAKLEDSAVYLCASSSLTRMREKLFFGSGTQLSVL.

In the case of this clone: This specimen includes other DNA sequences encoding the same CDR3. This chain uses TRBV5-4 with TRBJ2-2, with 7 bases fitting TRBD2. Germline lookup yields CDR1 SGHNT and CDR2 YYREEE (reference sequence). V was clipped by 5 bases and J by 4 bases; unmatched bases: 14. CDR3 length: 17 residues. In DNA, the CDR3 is TGTGCCAGCAGATCGGCTAGCGGTGGGTTACGCACCGGGGAGCTGTTTTTT. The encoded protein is CASRSASGGLRTGELFF.

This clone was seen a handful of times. The chain's CDR3 is CASSLYRPTGGNSPLHF. Here the CDR3 DNA reads TGTGCCAGCAGCTTATACCGCCCGACAGGGGGAAATTCACCCCTCCACTTT. The chain links TRBV7-8 to TRBJ1-6; 9 positions agree with TRBD1. The CDR3 contains 17 residues. Germline V lookup: CDR1 SGHVS, CDR2 FQNEAQ. Germline trimming cut 2 bases from V and 7 bases from J; bases unmatched to any gene: 9.

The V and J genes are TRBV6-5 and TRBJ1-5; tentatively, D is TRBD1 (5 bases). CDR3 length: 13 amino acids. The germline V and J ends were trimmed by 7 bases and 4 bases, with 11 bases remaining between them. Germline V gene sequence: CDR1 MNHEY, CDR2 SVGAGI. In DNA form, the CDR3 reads TGTGCCAGCAAGCGCAGGGAAAATCAGCCCCAGCATTTT. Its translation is CASKRRENQPQHF.

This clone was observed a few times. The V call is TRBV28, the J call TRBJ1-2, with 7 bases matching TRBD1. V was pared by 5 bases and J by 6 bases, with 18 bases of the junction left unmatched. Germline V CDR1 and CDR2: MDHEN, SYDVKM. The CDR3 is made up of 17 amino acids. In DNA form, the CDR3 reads TGTGCCAGCAGTATTACAGGGGCTAGCCAAAGAATTCATGGCTACACCTTC. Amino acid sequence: CASSITGASQRIHGYTF.

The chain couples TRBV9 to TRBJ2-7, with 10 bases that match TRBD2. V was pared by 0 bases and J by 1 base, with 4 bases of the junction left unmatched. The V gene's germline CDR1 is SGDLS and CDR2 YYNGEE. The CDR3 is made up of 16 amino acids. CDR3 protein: CASSVDGLAASYEQYF. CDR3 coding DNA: TGTGCCAGCAGCGTAGATGGACTAGCGGCTTCCTACGAGCAGTACTTC.

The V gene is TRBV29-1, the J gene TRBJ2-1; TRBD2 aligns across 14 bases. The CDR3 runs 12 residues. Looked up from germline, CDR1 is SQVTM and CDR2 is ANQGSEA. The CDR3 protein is CTIGLAGGEQFF. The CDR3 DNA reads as TGCACCATCGGACTAGCGGGAGGTGAGCAGTTCTTC.

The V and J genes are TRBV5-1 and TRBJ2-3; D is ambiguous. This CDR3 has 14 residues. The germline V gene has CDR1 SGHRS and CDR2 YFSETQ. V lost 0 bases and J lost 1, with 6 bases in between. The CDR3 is CASSLDSRTDTQYF. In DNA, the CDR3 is TGCGCCAGCAGCTTGGACTCCCGCACAGATACGCAGTATTTT. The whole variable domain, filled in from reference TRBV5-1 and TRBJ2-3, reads KAGVTQTPRYLIKTRGQQVTLSCSPISGHRSVSWYQQTPGQGLQFLFEYFSETQRNKGNFPGRFSGRQFSNSRSEMNVSTLELGDSALYLCASSLDSRTDTQYFGPGTRLTVL.

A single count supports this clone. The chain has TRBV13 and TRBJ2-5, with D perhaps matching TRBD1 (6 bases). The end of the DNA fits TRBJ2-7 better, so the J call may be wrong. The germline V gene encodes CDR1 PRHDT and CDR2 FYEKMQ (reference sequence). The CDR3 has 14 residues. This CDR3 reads CASTPRGRPHEQYF. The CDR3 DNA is TGTGCCAGCACCCCAAGGGGGAGACCCCACGAGCAGTACTTC.

CDR3 in amino acids: CASRLAGVYEQYF. DNA of the CDR3: TGCGCCAGCAGACTAGCGGGAGTCTACGAGCAGTACTTC. The genes are TRBV10-2 and TRBJ2-7; 11 bases are shared with TRBD2. V shed 6 bases, J shed 3 bases, and the junction held 1 base outside the gene matches. This CDR3 is built from 13 residues. Germline V gene lookup returns CDR1 WSHSY and CDR2 SAAADI.

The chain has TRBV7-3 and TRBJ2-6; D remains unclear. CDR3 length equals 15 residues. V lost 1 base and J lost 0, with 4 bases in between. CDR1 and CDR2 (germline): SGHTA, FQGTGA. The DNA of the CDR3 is TGTGCCAGCAGCTTAAAGAGCTCTGGGGCCAACGTCCTGACTTTC. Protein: CASSLKSSGANVLTF.

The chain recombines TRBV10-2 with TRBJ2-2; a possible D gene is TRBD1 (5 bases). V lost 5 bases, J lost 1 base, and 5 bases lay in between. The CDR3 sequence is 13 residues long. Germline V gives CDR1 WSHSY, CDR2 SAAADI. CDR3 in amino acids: CASSQGNTGELFF. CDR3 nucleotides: TGCGCCAGCAGTCAGGGGAACACCGGGGAGCTGTTTTTT.

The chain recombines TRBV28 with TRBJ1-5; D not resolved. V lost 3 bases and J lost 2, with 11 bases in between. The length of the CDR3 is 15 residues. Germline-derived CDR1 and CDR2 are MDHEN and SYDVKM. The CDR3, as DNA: TGTGCCAGCAGTTTGGTCCCCCGGGGCAATCAGCCCCAGCATTTT. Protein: CASSLVPRGNQPQHF.

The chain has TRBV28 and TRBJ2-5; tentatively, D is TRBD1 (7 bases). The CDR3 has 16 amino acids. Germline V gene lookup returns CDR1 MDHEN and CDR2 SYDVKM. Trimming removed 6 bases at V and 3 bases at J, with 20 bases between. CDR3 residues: CASSPDDREDKETQYF. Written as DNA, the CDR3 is TGTGCCAGCAGCCCAGATGACAGGGAGGATAAAGAGACCCAGTACTTC.

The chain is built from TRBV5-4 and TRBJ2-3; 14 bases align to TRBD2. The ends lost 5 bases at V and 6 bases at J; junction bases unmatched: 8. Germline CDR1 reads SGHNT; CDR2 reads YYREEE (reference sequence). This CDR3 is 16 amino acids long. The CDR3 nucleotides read TGTGCCAGCAGAGGTTTAGGGACTAGCGGGAGTGATACGCAGTATTTT. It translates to CASRGLGTSGSDTQYF.

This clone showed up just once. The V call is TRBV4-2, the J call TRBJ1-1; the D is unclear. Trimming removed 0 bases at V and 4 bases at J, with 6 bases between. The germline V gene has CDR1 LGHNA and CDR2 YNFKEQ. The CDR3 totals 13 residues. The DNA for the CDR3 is TGTGCCAGCAGCCAAGATATTCTCACTGAAGCTTTCTTT. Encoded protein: CASSQDILTEAFF.

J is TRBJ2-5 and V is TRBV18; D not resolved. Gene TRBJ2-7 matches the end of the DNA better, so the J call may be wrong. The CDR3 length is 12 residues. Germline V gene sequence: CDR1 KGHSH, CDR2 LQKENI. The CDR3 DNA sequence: TGTGCCAGCTCACCATCCACCTACGAGCAGTACTTC. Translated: CASSPSTYEQYF.